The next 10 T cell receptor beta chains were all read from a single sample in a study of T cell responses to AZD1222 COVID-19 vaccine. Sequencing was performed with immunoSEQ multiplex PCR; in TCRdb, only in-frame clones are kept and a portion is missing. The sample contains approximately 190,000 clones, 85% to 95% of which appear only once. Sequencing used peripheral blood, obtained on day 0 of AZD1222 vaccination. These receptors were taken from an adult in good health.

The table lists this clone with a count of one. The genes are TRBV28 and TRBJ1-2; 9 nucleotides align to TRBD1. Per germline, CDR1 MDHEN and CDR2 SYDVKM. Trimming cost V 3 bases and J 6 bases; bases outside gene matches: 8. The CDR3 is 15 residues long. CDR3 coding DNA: TGTGCCAGCAGTTTTTTCCTCGACAGGGGGAATGGCTACACCTTC. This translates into CASSFFLDRGNGYTF.

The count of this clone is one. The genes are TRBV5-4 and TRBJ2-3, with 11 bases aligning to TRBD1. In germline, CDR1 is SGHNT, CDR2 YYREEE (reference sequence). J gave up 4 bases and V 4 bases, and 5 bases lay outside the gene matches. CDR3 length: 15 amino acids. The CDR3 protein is CASSPAGQGADTQYF. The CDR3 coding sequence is TGTGCCAGCAGCCCGGCGGGACAGGGGGCAGATACGCAGTATTTT. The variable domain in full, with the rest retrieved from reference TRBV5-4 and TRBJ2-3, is ETGVTQSPTHLIKTRGQQVTLRCSSQSGHNTVSWYQQALGQGPQFIFQYYREEENGRGNFPPRFSGLQFPNYSSELNVNALELDDSALYLCASSPAGQGADTQYFGPGTRLTVL.

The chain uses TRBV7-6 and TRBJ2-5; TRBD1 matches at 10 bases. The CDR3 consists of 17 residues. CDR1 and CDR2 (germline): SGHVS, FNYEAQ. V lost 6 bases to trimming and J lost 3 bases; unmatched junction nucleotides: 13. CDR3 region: CASSQPPGQGIEETQYF. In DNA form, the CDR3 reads TGTGCCAGCAGTCAACCCCCGGGACAGGGGATCGAAGAGACCCAGTACTTC.

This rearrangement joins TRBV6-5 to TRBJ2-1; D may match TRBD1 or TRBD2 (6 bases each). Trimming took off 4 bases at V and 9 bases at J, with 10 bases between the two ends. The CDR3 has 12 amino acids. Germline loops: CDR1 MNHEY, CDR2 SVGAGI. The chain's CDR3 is CASSWGAGEQFF. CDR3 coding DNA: TGTGCCAGCAGTTGGGGGGCAGGTGAGCAGTTCTTC.

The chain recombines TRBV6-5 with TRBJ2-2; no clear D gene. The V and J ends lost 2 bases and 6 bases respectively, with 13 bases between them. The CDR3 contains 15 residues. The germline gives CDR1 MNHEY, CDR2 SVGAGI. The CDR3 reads CASSYTSGAAGELFF. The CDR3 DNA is TGTGCCAGCAGTTACACCTCAGGAGCTGCCGGGGAGCTGTTTTTT.

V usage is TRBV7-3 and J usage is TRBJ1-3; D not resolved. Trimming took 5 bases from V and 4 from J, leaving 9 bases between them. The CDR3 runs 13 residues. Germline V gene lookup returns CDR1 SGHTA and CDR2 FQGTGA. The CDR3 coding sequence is TGTGCCAGCAGCCCAATGGAGGGAAACACCATATATTTT. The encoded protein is CASSPMEGNTIYF.

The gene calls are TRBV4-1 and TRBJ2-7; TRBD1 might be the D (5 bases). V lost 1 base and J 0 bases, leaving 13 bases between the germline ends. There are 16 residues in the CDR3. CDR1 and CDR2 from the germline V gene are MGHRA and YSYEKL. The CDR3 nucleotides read TGCGCCAGCAGCCAAGTTGGGGCCCTGAGCTCCTACGAGCAGTACTTC. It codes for CASSQVGALSSYEQYF.

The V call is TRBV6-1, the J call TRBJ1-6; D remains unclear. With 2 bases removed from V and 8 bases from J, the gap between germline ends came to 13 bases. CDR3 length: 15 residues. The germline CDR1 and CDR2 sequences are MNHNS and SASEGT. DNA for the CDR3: TGTGCCAGCAGTGAATTGGGCAGCGCCTATTCACCCCTCCACTTT. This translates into CASSELGSAYSPLHF.

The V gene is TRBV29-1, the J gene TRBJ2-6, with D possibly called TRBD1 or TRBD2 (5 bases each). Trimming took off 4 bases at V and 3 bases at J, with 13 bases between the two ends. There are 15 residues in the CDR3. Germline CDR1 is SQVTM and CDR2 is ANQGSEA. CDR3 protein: CSVGGAWGGANVLTF. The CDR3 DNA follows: TGCAGCGTTGGAGGGGCTTGGGGTGGGGCCAACGTCCTGACTTTC.

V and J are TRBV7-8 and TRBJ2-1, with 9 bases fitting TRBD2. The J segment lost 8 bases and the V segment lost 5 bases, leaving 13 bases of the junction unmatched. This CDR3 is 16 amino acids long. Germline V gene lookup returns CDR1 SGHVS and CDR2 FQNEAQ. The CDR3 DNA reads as TGTGCCAGCAGCGCAGGAAGAGAGCGGGGGGCACATGAGCAGTTCTTC. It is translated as CASSAGRERGAHEQFF.